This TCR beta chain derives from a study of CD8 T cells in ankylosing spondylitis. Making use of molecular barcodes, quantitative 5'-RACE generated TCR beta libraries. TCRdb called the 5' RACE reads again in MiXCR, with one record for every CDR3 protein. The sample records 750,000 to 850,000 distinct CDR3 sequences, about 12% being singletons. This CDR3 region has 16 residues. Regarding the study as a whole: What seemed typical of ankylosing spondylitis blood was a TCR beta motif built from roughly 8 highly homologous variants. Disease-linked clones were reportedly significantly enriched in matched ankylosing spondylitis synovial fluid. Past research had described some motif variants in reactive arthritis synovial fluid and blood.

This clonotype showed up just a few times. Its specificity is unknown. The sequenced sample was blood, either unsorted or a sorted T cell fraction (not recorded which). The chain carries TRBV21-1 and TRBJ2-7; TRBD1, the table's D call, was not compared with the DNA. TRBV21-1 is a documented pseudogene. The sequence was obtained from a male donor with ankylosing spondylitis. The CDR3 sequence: CASSPPAGKGLVEQYF. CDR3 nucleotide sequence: TGTGCCAGCAGCCCCCCTGCGGGCAAGGGGTTGGTGGAGCAGTACTTC.